These 19 T cell receptor beta chains originate from one sample sequenced in a study of yellow fever vaccine responses in identical twins. TCRdb processed the RT-PCR reads anew with MiXCR; each CDR3 protein has one entry. The sample yields about 3,000 distinct CDR3 sequences, roughly 80% seen once. The sequenced sample was T cells from blood (PBMCs), unsorted or a sorted subset (not recorded which), obtained before or after yellow fever vaccination (not recorded which). These receptors were collected from a female donor who received the yellow fever vaccine.

The sample holds a few counts of this clonotype. The V gene is TRBV6-5, the J gene TRBJ2-7; possible D gene TRBD2, 6 bases. The CDR3 length is 15 residues. The V end lost 4 bases, the J end lost 0 bases, and 13 bases lay between the germline ends. Germline lookup yields CDR1 MNHEY and CDR2 SVGAGI. CDR3 sequence (DNA): TGTGCCAGCAGTTTGGGTGGGGGGAGCTCCTACGAGCAGTACTTC. It is translated as CASSLGGGSSYEQYF.

A few counts support this clonotype. The V and J genes are TRBV7-6 and TRBJ2-1; the match to TRBD2 covers 8 bases. V was clipped by 2 bases and J by 3 bases; unmatched bases: 3. The CDR3 totals 15 residues. From germline, CDR1 is SGHVS and CDR2 FNYEAQ. In DNA form, the CDR3 reads TGTGCCAGCAGCTTACAAACTAGCGGCTACAATGAGCAGTTCTTC. This translates into CASSLQTSGYNEQFF.

This clonotype was counted only a few times. This sequence joins TRBV6-1 and TRBJ1-3; 9 bases align to TRBD1. Germline V gene sequence: CDR1 MNHNS, CDR2 SASEGT. This CDR3 is 15 amino acids long. With V trimmed by 6 bases and J by 9 bases, 12 bases remained unmatched. This CDR3 is CASRQKGTGSATIYF. The CDR3, as DNA: TGTGCCAGCAGGCAAAAAGGGACAGGGAGTGCCACCATATATTTT.

The rearrangement joins TRBV4-3 to TRBJ1-5; no definite D call. This CDR3 spans 15 amino acids. Germline V gene data show CDR1 as LGHNA and CDR2 as YSLEER. The V gene lost 4 bases and the J gene lost 7 bases, with 17 bases spanning the gap. Written as DNA, the CDR3 is TGCGCCAGCAGCCCTATTATGAGGGAGGGACAGCCCCAGCATTTT. Translation: CASSPIMREGQPQHF.

V usage is TRBV24-1 and J usage is TRBJ2-3; 7 positions agree with TRBD2. CDR3 length: 14 residues. Losses at the gene ends were 4 bases for V and 1 base for J; bases not matched to a gene: 1. Germline V gives CDR1 KGHDR, CDR2 SFDVKD. The CDR3 DNA reads TGTGCCACCAGTGAACGGGGGGGCACAGATACGCAGTATTTT. Residues: CATSERGGTDTQYF.

Turning to this clonotype: A read error may account for a junction end that differs from germline. J is TRBJ2-5 and V is TRBV10-2, with D perhaps given as TRBD1 or TRBD2 (5 bases each). The CDR3 extends over 13 amino acids. Germline CDR1 reads WSHSY; CDR2 reads SAAADI. The CDR3 here is CASCDRSGETQYF. CDR3 sequence (DNA): TGCGCCAGCTGTGACAGAAGCGGAGAGACCCAGTACTTC.

V and J are TRBV7-9 and TRBJ2-7, with 7 bases identical to TRBD2. V trimming: 4 bases; J trimming: 0 bases; junction bases outside the gene matches: 9. Germline-derived CDR1 and CDR2 are SEHNR and FQNEAQ (reference sequence). CDR3 size: 16 residues. The CDR3 reads CASSSAGGIDSYEQYF. CDR3 nucleotides: TGTGCCAGCAGCTCCGCCGGGGGGATTGACTCCTACGAGCAGTACTTC.

The CDR3 is CASRMRGGLNEQFF. CDR3 DNA: TGCGCCAGCAGGATGCGGGGGGGCCTCAATGAGCAGTTCTTC. The rearrangement links TRBV4-1 to TRBJ2-1; 9 nucleotides match TRBD2. The CDR3 loop spans 14 amino acids. After removal of 6 bases from V and 6 bases from J, the junction contained 6 bases not matched to a gene. CDR1 MGHRA and CDR2 YSYEKL come from the germline V gene.

The chain carries TRBV2 and TRBJ2-2, with D maybe TRBD2 (6 bases). Trimming pared 8 bases from V and 4 bases from J, leaving 17 bases between. The germline gives CDR1 SNHLY, CDR2 FYNNEI. The CDR3 has 15 amino acids. The CDR3 DNA reads TGTGCCAGCGGCCGAGGACTACCCAGCACCGGGGAGCTGTTTTTT. Its translation is CASGRGLPSTGELFF.

The V gene is TRBV6-5, the J gene TRBJ1-2; D gene uncertain. The CDR3 sequence is 14 residues long. Trimming removed 0 bases at V and 9 bases at J, with 14 bases between. Germline CDR1 MNHEY, CDR2 SVGAGI. This CDR3 reads CASSYSRWRDCYTF. CDR3 nucleotides: TGTGCCAGCAGTTACTCGAGGTGGAGGGATTGCTACACCTTC.

This rearrangement joins TRBV11-3 to TRBJ2-7, with D unresolved. The CDR3 totals 14 residues. Per the germline V gene, CDR1 is SGHNT and CDR2 is YENEEA. Trimming removed 1 base from V and 7 bases from J, with 14 bases in between. The CDR3 DNA reads TGTGCCAGCAGCTTAGGCCCTAGTCCGTGGGAGCAGTACGTC. Its protein product is CASSLGPSPWEQYV.

The V gene is TRBV11-2, the J gene TRBJ2-1; TRBD1 might be the D (5 bases). Germline V lookup: CDR1 SGHAT, CDR2 FQNNGV. Trimming pared 5 bases from V and 8 bases from J, leaving 16 bases between. The CDR3 loop spans 14 amino acids. CDR3 sequence (DNA): TGTGCCAGCAGCCCGACAGTTCTGGATGATGAGCAGTTCTTC. It codes for CASSPTVLDDEQFF.

J is TRBJ2-3 and V is TRBV20-1; TRBD2 matches at 9 bases. The germline gives CDR1 DFQATT, CDR2 SNEGSKA (reference sequence). J lost 6 bases, V lost 3 bases, and 13 bases had no gene match. There are 16 residues in the CDR3. The CDR3: CSASWFRLAGLDTQYF. CDR3 sequence (DNA): TGCAGTGCTAGTTGGTTTCGGCTAGCGGGGCTTGATACGCAGTATTTT.

The chain joins TRBV4-1 to TRBJ1-1; 7 bases map to TRBD1. Germline V gene sequence: CDR1 MGHRA, CDR2 YSYEKL. V lost 1 base and J lost 4; bases outside the gene matches: 3. The CDR3 contains 14 residues. The CDR3 sequence: CASSQAPGGTEAFF. The CDR3 bases are TGCGCCAGCAGCCAAGCCCCAGGGGGCACTGAAGCTTTCTTT.

On this clonotype itself: One end of the junction fails to match germline, which may point to a read error. This chain links TRBV7-6 with TRBJ2-1, with unresolved D. This CDR3 is 16 amino acids long. Germline V gene sequence: CDR1 SGHVS, CDR2 FNYEAQ. In nucleotides, the CDR3 is TGTGCCAGCAGCTTCACCGGAGAACCCTCCCACAATGAGCAGTTCTTC. Translated: CASSFTGEPSHNEQFF.

This clonotype appeared a few times. The chain employs TRBV19 and TRBJ1-6; 7 bases fit TRBD1. The CDR3 is 13 residues long. Germline-derived CDR1 and CDR2 are LNHDA and SQIVND (reference sequence). Unmatched junction bases numbered 7, after V lost 7 bases and J lost 10 bases. CDR3 sequence: CASTNRGGSPLHF. The CDR3 DNA is TGTGCCAGTACTAACAGGGGTGGATCACCCCTCCACTTT. Filled out from reference TRBV19 and TRBJ1-6, the complete variable domain reads DGGITQSPKYLFRKEGQNVTLSCEQNLNHDAMYWYRQDPGQGLRLIYYSQIVNDFQKGDIAEGYSVSREKKESFPLTVTSAQKNPTAFYLCASTNRGGSPLHFGNGTRLTVT.

The J gene is TRBJ1-5, the V gene TRBV10-3; 9 nucleotides line up with TRBD1. The CDR3 is 16 amino acids. Trimming cost V 0 bases and J 1 base; bases outside gene matches: 1. Germline values: CDR1 ENHRY, CDR2 SYGVKD. The CDR3 loop reads CAISESDRGSNQPQHF. The CDR3 DNA sequence: TGTGCCATCAGTGAGTCGGACAGGGGAAGCAATCAGCCCCAGCATTTT.

The J gene is TRBJ2-7, the V gene TRBV4-3; D uncertain. The CDR3 loop spans 13 amino acids. The V and J ends lost 3 bases and 4 bases respectively, with 10 bases between them. Germline values: CDR1 LGHNA, CDR2 YSLEER. CDR3 DNA sequence: TGCGCCAGCAGCCAGACGGTGGGGTACGAGCAGTACGTC. Translating it yields CASSQTVGYEQYV.

This chain links TRBV29-1 with TRBJ2-3, with 7 bases fitting TRBD1. CDR3 size: 12 residues. V shed 7 bases and J 2 bases; nucleotides not matched to a gene: 3. CDR1 is SQVTM and CDR2 is ANQGSEA in the germline V gene. CDR3 protein: CSGGQATDTQYF. CDR3 sequence (DNA): TGCAGCGGAGGACAGGCCACAGATACGCAGTATTTT.